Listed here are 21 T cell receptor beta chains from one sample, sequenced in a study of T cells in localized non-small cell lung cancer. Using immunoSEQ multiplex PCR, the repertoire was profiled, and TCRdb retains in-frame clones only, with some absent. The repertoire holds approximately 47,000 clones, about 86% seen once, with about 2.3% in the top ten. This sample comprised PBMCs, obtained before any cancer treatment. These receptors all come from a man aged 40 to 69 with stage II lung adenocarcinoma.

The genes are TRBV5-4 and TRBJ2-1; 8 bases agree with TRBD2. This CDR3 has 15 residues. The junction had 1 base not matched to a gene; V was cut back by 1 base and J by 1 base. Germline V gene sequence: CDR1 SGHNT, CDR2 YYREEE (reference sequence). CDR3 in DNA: TGTGCCAGCAGCTTGACGGGGGGGTCCTACAATGAGCAGTTCTTC. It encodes CASSLTGGSYNEQFF.

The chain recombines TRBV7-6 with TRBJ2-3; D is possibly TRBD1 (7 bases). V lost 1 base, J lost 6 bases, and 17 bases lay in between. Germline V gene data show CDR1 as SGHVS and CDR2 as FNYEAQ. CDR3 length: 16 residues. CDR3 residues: CASSLVERSGGDTQYF. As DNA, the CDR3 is TGTGCCAGCAGCTTAGTGGAGCGGTCAGGGGGGGATACGCAGTATTTT.

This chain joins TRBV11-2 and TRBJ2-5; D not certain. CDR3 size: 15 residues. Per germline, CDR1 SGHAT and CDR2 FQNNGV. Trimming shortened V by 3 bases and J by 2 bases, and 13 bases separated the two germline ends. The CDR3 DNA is TGTGCCAGCAGCTTCCGACGAGAACCTCAAGAGACCCAGTACTTC. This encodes CASSFRREPQETQYF.

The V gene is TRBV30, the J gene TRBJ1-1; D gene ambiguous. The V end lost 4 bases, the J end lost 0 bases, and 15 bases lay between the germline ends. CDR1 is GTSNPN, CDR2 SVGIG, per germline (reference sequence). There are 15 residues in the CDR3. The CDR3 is CAWTPLVQMNTEAFF. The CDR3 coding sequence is TGTGCCTGGACACCTCTCGTACAGATGAACACTGAAGCTTTCTTT.

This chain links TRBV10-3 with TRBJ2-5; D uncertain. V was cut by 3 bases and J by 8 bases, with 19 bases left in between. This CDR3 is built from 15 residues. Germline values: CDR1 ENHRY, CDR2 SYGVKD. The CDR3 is CAISEGTEYTRTQYF. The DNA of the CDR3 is TGTGCCATCAGTGAAGGAACGGAGTATACAAGAACCCAGTACTTC.

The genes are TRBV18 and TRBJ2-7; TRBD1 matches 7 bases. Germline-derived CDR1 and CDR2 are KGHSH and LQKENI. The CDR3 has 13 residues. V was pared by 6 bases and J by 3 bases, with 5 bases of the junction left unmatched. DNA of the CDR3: TGTGCCAGCTCCGCGTCAGGGGGCTACGAGCAGTACTTC. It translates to CASSASGGYEQYF.

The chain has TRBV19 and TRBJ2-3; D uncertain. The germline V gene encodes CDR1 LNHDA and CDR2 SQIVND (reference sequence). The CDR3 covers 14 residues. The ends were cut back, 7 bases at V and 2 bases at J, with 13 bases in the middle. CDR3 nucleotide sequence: TGTGCCAGTAAAAGTACCTTAGCCACAGATACGCAGTATTTT. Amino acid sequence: CASKSTLATDTQYF.

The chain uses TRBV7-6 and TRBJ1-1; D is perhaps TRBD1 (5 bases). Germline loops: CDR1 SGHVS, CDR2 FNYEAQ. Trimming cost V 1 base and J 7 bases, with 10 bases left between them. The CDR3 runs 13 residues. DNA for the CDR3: TGTGCCAGCAGCTTAGAATGGGGGGTTGAAGCTTTCTTT. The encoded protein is CASSLEWGVEAFF.

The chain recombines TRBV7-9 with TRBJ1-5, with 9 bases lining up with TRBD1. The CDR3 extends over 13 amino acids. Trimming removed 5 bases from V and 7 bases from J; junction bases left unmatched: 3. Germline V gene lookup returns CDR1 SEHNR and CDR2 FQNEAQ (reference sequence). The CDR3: CASSRTGDQPQHF. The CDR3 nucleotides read TGTGCCAGCAGCCGGACAGGGGACCAGCCCCAGCATTTT.

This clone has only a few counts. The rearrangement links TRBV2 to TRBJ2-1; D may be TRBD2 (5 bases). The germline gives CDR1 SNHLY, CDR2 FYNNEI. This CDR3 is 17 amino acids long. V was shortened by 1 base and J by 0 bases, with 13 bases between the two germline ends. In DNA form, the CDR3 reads TGTGCCAGCAGTGAAGAAGGGCTGAGGGTCTCCTACAATGAGCAGTTCTTC. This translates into CASSEEGLRVSYNEQFF.

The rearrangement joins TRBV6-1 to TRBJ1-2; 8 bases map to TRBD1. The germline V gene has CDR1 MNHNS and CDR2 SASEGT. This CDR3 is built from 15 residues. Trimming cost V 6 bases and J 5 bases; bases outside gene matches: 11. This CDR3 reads CASRAYRTGNYGYTF. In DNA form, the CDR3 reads TGTGCCAGCAGGGCCTATAGGACAGGGAATTATGGCTACACCTTC.

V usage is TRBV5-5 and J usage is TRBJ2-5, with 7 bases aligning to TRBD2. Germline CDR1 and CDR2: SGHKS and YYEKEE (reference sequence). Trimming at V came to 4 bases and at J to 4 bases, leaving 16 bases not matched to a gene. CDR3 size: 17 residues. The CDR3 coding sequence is TGTGCCAGCAGCCCTCCCGAGAGGCTCTGGGGGGGAGAGACCCAGTACTTC. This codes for CASSPPERLWGGETQYF.

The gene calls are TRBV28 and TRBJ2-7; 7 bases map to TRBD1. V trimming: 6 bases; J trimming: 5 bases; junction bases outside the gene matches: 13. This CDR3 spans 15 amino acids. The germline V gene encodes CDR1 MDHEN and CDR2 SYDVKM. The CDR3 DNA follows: TGTGCCAGCAGCTTCTCGGGTGACAGGGTCCACGAGCAGTACGTC. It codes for CASSFSGDRVHEQYV.

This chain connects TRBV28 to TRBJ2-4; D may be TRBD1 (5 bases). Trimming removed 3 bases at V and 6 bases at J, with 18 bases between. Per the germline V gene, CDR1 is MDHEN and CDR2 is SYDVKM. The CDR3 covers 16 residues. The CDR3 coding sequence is TGTGCCAGCAGTTTGGGGCAGGGCCGACGTAGAAACATTCAGTACTTC. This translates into CASSLGQGRRRNIQYF.

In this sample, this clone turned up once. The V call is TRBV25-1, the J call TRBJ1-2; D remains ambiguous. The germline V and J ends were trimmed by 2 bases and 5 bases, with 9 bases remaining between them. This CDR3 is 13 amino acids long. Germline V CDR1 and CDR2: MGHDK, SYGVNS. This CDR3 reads CASSEAGFYGYTF. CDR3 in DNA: TGTGCCAGCAGTGAAGCAGGCTTTTATGGCTACACCTTC.

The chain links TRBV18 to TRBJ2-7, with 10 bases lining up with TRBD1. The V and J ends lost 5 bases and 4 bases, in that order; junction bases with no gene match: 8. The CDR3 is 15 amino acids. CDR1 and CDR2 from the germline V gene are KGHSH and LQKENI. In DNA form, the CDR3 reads TGTGCCAGCTCAGACGACAGGGGGCGAATTTACGAGCAGTACTTC. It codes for CASSDDRGRIYEQYF.

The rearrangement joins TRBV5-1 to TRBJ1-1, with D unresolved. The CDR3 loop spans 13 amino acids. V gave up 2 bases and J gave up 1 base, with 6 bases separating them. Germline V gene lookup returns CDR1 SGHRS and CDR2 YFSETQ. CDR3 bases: TGCGCCAGCAGCTTTAACAGGAACACTGAAGCTTTCTTT. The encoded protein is CASSFNRNTEAFF.

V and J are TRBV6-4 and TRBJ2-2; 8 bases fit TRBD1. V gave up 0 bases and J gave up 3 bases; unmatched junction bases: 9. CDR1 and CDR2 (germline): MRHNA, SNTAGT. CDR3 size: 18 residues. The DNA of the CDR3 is TGTGCCAGCAGTGACTCGGCAGGGGGCGCGTATCACACCGGGGAGCTGTTTTTT. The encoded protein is CASSDSAGGAYHTGELFF.

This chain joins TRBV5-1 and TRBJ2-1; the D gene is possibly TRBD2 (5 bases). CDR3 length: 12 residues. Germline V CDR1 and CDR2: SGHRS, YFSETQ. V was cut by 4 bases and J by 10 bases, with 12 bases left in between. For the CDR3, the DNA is TGCGCCAGCAGCGCCATTGAGGGCGAGCAGTTCTTC. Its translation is CASSAIEGEQFF.

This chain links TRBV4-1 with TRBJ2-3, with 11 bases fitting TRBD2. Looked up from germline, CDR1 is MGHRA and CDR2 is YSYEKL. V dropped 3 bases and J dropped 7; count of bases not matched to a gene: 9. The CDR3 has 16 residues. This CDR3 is CASSQETSGAGNTQYF. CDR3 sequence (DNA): TGCGCCAGCAGCCAGGAGACTAGCGGGGCGGGGAATACGCAGTATTTT.

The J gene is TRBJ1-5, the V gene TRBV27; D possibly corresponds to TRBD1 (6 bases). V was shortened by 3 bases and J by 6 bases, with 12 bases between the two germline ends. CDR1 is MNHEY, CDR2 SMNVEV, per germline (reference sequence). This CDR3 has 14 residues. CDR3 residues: CASSLRGATQPQHF. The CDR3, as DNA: TGTGCCAGCAGTTTGAGGGGGGCTACTCAGCCCCAGCATTTT.